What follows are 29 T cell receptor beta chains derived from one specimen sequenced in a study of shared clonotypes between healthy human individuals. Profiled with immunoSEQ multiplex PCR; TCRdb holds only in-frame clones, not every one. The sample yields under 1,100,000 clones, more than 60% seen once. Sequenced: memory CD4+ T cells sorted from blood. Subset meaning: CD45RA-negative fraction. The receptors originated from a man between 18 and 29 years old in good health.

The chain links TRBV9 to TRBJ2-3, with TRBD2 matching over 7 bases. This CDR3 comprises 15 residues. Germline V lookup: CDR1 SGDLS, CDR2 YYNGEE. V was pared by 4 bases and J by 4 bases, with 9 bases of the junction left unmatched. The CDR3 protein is CASSLTGGGADTQYF. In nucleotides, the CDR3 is TGTGCCAGCAGCCTAACGGGCGGGGGAGCAGATACGCAGTATTTT.

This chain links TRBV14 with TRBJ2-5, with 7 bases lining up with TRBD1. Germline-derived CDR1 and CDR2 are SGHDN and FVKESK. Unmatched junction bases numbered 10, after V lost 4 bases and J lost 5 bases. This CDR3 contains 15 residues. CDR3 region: CASSPQQGLAETQYF. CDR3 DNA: TGTGCCAGCAGCCCGCAACAGGGGTTAGCGGAGACCCAGTACTTC.

The CDR3 region is CASRDRERETQYF. DNA for the CDR3: TGTGCCAGCAGGGACAGGGAGAGGGAGACCCAGTACTTC. V gene TRBV25-1 combines with J gene TRBJ2-5, with 8 bases lining up with TRBD1. Germline V CDR1 and CDR2: MGHDK, SYGVNS. The CDR3 is made up of 13 amino acids. Germline trimming cut 6 bases from V and 5 bases from J; bases unmatched to any gene: 5. Together with reference TRBV25-1 and TRBJ2-5, the CDR3 gives the full variable domain: EADIYQTPRYLVIGTGKKITLECSQTMGHDKMYWYQQDPGMELHLIHYSYGVNSTEKGDLSSESTVSRIRTEHFPLTLESARPSHTSQYLCASRDRERETQYFGPGTRLLVL.

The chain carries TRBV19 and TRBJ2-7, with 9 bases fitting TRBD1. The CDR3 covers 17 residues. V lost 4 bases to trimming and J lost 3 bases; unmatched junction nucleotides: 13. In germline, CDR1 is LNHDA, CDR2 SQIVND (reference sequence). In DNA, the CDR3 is TGTGCCAGTAGTAGCCTTGGTTCGGGACAGGGCGACTACGAGCAGTACTTC. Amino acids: CASSSLGSGQGDYEQYF.

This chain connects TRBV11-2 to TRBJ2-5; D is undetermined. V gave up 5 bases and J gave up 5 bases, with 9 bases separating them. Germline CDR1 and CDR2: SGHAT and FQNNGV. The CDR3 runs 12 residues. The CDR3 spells CASSPGWETQYF. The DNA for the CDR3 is TGTGCCAGCAGCCCCGGGTGGGAGACCCAGTACTTC.

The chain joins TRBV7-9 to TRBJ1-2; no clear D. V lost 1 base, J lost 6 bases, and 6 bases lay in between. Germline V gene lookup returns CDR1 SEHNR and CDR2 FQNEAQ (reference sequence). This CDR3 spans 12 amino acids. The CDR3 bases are TGTGCCAGCAGCTTAGACAGAGATGGCTACACCTTC. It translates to CASSLDRDGYTF.

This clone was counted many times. CDR3 nucleotides: TGTGCCAGCAGCCCCTTGTTAGGTTCACCCCTCCACTTT. As protein: CASSPLLGSPLHF. The genes are TRBV7-8 and TRBJ1-6; no firm D call. V was pared by 5 bases and J by 9 bases, with 11 bases between. CDR3 size: 13 residues. The germline V gene has CDR1 SGHVS and CDR2 FQNEAQ.

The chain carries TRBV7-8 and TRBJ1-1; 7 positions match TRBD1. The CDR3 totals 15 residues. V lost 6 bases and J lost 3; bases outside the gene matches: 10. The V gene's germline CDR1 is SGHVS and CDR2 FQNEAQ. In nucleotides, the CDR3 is TGTGCCAGCAGATATAGAGGGGGCAAGGACACTGAAGCTTTCTTT. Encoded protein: CASRYRGGKDTEAFF.

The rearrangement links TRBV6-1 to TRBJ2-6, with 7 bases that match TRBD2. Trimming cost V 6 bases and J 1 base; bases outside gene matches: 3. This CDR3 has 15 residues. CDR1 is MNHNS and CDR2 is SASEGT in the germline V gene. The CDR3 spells CASRPGGSGANVLTF. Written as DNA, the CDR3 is TGTGCCAGCAGGCCGGGAGGATCTGGGGCCAACGTCCTGACTTTC.

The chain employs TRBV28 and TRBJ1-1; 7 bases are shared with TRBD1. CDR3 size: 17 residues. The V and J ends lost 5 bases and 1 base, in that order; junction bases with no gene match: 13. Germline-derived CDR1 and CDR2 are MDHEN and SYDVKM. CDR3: CASSSWTGPRENTEAFF. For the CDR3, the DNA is TGTGCCAGCAGTAGCTGGACAGGCCCAAGGGAGAACACTGAAGCTTTCTTT. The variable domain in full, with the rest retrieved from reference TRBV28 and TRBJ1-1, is DVKVTQSSRYLVKRTGEKVFLECVQDMDHENMFWYRQDPGLGLRLIYFSYDVKMKEKGDIPEGYSVSREKKERFSLILESASTNQTSMYLCASSSWTGPRENTEAFFGQGTRLTVV.

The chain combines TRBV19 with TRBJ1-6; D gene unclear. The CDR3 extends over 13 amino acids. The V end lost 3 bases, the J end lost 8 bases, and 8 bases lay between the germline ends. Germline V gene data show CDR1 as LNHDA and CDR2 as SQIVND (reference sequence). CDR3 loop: CASSIQAYSPLHF. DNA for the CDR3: TGTGCCAGTAGTATTCAGGCCTATTCACCCCTCCACTTT.

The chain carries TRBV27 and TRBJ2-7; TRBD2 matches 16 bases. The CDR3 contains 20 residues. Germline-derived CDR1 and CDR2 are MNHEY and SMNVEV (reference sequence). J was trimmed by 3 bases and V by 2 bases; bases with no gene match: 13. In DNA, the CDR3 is TGTGCCAGCAGTTTAATACCGCCGGGACTAGCGGGAGGGCCAGACTACGAGCAGTACTTC. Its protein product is CASSLIPPGLAGGPDYEQYF.

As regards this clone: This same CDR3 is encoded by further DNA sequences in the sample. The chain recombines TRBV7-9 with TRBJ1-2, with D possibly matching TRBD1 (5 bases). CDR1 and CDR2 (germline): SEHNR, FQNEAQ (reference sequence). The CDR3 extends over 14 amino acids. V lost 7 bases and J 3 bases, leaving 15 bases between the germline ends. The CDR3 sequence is CASNHRGEDYGYTF. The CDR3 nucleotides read TGTGCCAGCAACCACAGAGGGGAGGACTATGGCTACACCTTC.

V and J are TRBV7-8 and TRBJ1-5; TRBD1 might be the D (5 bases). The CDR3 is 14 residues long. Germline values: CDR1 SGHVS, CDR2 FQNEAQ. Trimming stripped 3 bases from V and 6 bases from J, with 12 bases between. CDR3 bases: TGTGCCAGCAGCTTTGACAGAATACCTCAGCCCCAGCATTTT. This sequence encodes CASSFDRIPQPQHF.

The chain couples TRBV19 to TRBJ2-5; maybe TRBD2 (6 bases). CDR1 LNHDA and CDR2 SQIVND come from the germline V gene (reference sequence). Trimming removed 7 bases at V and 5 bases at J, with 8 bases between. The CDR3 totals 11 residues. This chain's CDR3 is CASTEGETQYF. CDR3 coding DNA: TGTGCCAGTACGGAGGGTGAGACCCAGTACTTC. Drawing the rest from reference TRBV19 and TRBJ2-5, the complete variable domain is DGGITQSPKYLFRKEGQNVTLSCEQNLNHDAMYWYRQDPGQGLRLIYYSQIVNDFQKGDIAEGYSVSREKKESFPLTVTSAQKNPTAFYLCASTEGETQYFGPGTRLLVL.

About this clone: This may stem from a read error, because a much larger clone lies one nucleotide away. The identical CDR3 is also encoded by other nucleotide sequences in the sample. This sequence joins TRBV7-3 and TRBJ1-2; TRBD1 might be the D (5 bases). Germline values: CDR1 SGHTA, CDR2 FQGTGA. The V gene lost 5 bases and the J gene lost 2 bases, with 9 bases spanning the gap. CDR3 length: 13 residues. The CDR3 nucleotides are TGTGCCAGCAGCCCCGACAGAAACTATGGCTACACCTTC. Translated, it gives CASSPDRNYGYTF.

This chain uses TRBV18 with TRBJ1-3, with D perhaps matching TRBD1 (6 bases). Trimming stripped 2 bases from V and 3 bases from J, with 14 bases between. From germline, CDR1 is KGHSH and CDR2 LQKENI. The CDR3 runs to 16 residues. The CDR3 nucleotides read TGTGCCAGCTCACCAAATTTAGGACAGAATGGAAACACCATATATTTT. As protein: CASSPNLGQNGNTIYF. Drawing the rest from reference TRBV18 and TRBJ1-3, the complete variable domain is NAGVMQNPRHLVRRRGQEARLRCSPMKGHSHVYWYRQLPEEGLKFMVYLQKENIIDESGMPKERFSAEFPKEGPSILRIQQVVRGDSAAYFCASSPNLGQNGNTIYFGEGSWLTVV.

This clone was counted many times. The CDR3 sequence: CATTSEYEQYF. Here the CDR3 DNA reads TGTGCCACGACGTCGGAGTACGAGCAGTACTTC. The V call is TRBV10-3, the J call TRBJ2-7; no definite D call. CDR3 length: 11 residues. V lost 10 bases and J lost 4, with 11 bases in between. Germline V gene lookup returns CDR1 ENHRY and CDR2 SYGVKD.

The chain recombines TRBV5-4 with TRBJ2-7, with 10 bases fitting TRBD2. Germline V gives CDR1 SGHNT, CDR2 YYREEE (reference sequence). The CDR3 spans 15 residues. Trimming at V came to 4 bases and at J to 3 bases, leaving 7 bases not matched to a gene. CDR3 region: CASSIAGTSVYEQYF. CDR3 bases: TGTGCCAGCAGCATTGCCGGGACTAGCGTCTACGAGCAGTACTTC.

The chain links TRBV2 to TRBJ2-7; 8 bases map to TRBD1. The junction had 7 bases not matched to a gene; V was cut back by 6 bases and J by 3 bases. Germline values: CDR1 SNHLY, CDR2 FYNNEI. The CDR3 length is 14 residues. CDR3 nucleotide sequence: TGTGCCAGCAGGGAGGACAGGGCTTACTACGAGCAGTACTTC. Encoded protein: CASREDRAYYEQYF.

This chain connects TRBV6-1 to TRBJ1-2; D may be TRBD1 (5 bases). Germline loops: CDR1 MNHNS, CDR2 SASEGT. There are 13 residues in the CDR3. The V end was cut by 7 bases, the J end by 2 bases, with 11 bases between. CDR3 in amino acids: CASTGQGNYGYTF. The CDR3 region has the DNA TGTGCCAGCACGGGTCAGGGCAACTATGGCTACACCTTC.

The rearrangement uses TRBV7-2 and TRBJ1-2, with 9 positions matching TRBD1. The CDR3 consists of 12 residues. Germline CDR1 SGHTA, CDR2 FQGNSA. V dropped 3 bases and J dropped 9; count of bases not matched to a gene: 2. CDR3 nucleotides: TGTGCCAGCAGCTTGGGACAGGGAAGCTACACCTTC. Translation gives CASSLGQGSYTF.

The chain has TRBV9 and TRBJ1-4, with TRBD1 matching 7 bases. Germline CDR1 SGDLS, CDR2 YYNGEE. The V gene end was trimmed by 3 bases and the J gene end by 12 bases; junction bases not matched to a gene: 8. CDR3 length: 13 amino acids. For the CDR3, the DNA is TGTGCCAGCAGCGCCTACCCAGGGACAGAACTGTTTTTT. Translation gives CASSAYPGTELFF.

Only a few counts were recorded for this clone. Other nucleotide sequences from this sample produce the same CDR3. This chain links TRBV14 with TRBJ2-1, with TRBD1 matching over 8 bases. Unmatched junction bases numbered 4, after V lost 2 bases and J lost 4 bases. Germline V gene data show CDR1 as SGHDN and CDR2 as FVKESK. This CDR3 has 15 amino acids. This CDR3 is CASSQPGGFYNEQFF. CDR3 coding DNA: TGTGCCAGCAGCCAACCAGGGGGCTTTTACAATGAGCAGTTCTTC. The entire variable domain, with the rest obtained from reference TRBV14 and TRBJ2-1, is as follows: EAGVTQFPSHSVIEKGQTVTLRCDPISGHDNLYWYRRVMGKEIKFLLHFVKESKQDESGMPNNRFLAERTGGTYSTLKVQPAELEDSGVYFCASSQPGGFYNEQFFGPGTRLTVL.

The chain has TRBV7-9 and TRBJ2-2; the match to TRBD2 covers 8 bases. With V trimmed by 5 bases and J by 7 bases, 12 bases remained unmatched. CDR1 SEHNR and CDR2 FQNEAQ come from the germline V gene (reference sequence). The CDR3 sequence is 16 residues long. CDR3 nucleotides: TGTGCCAGCAGCGCCCCCGTAGCGGGGAAGGGCGGGGAGCTGTTTTTT. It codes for CASSAPVAGKGGELFF.

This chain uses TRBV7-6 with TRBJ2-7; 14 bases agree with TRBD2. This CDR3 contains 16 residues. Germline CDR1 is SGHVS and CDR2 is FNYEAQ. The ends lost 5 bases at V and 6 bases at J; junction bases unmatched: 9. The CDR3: CASSADSGLAGGEQYF. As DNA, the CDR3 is TGTGCCAGCAGCGCCGATAGTGGACTAGCGGGAGGCGAGCAGTACTTC.

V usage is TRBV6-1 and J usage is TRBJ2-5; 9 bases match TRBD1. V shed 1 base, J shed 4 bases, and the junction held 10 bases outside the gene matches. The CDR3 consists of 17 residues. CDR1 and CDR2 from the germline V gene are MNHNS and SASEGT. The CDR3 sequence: CASSEVPVGQGSETQYF. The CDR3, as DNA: TGTGCCAGCAGTGAAGTTCCCGTGGGACAGGGTTCAGAGACCCAGTACTTC.

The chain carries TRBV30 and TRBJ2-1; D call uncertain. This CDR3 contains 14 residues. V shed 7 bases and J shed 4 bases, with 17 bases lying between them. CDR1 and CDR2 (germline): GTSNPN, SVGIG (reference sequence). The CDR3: CASSPDLIYNEQFF. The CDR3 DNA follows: TGTGCCTCGAGCCCGGACCTCATTTACAATGAGCAGTTCTTC.

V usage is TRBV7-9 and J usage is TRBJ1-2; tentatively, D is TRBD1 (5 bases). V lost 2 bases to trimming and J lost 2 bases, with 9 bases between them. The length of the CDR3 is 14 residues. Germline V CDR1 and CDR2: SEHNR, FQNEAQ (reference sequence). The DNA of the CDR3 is TGTGCCAGCAGCTTATCACAGGACAACTATGGCTACACCTTC. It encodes CASSLSQDNYGYTF.